Shown below are 11 T cell receptor beta chains from a single sample sequenced in a study of graft-versus-host responses after intestinal transplantation. Assay used: immunoSEQ multiplex PCR; TCRdb lists only in-frame clones, some missing. Found here are tens of thousands of clones, 91% of them singletons; the top ten hold approximately 0.096%. Their antigens remain unidentified. Specimen: unstimulated CD4+ T cells sorted from spleen or lymph node cells, collected before intestinal transplant. These receptors came from a human donor who received an intestinal transplant.

The chain links TRBV4-3 to TRBJ2-1, with 9 bases fitting TRBD2. J was trimmed by 4 bases and V by 0 bases; bases with no gene match: 10. This CDR3 contains 18 residues. Germline CDR1 reads LGHNA; CDR2 reads YSLEER. In nucleotides, the CDR3 is TGCGCCAGCAGCCAAGATAGTCTAGCGGGGCGGGGGTACAATGAGCAGTTCTTC. Protein sequence: CASSQDSLAGRGYNEQFF.

The chain combines TRBV7-2 with TRBJ2-3, with D unresolved. Between the trimmed V and J ends, which lost 3 bases and 4 bases, there was a span of 5 bases. The CDR3 totals 12 residues. Germline V CDR1 and CDR2: SGHTA, FQGNSA. DNA for the CDR3: TGTGCCAGCAGCTTCCAGTCAGATACGCAGTATTTT. Amino acid sequence: CASSFQSDTQYF.

V and J are TRBV2 and TRBJ2-7, with 11 positions matching TRBD1. Germline V gives CDR1 SNHLY, CDR2 FYNNEI. Trimming cost V 7 bases and J 5 bases; bases outside gene matches: 4. This CDR3 contains 13 residues. The CDR3 DNA sequence: TGTGCCAGCACAGGACAGGGGGCCAACGAGCAGTACTTC. It translates to CASTGQGANEQYF. The full variable domain, its missing parts supplied by reference TRBV2 and TRBJ2-7, is EPEVTQTPSHQVTQMGQEVILRCVPISNHLYFYWYRQILGQKVEFLVSFYNNEISEKSEIFDDQFSVERPDGSNFTLKIRSTKLEDSAMYFCASTGQGANEQYFGPGTRLTVT.

The chain uses TRBV10-3 and TRBJ1-1; D is ambiguous. With 1 base removed from V and 8 bases from J, the gap between germline ends came to 14 bases. CDR1 is ENHRY, CDR2 SYGVKD, per germline. The CDR3 spans 14 residues. CDR3 coding DNA: TGTGCCATCAGTGAGTGGGAGAACGGGGAGGAAGCTTTCTTT. This codes for CAISEWENGEEAFF.

The rearrangement joins TRBV2 to TRBJ2-3; D perhaps matches TRBD2 (7 bases). V was cut by 8 bases and J by 6 bases, with 12 bases left in between. The CDR3 runs 12 residues. The germline V gene encodes CDR1 SNHLY and CDR2 FYNNEI. CDR3 sequence (DNA): TGTGCCAGCTGGAAGGGGGGGGATACGCAGTATTTT. This gives the protein CASWKGGDTQYF.

Only one count was recorded for this clone. V gene TRBV7-2 combines with J gene TRBJ2-1; 7 bases line up with TRBD1. The CDR3 spans 12 residues. Germline CDR1 and CDR2: SGHTA and FQGNSA. J gave up 9 bases and V 6 bases, and 5 bases lay outside the gene matches. The DNA for the CDR3 is TGTGCCAGCAGGCGACAGGGTACTGAGCAGTTCTTC. Residues: CASRRQGTEQFF.

The V and J genes are TRBV13 and TRBJ1-1; D is ambiguous. CDR1 and CDR2 (germline): PRHDT, FYEKMQ (reference sequence). The V end lost 5 bases, the J end lost 1 base, and 17 bases lay between the germline ends. This CDR3 comprises 16 residues. The CDR3 loop reads CASSPYGGFGNTEAFF. The CDR3 coding sequence is TGTGCCAGCAGCCCCTATGGCGGGTTTGGGAACACTGAAGCTTTCTTT.

V is TRBV5-1 and J is TRBJ2-3; TRBD1 matches 8 bases. In germline, CDR1 is SGHRS, CDR2 YFSETQ. The CDR3 extends over 17 amino acids. The V and J ends lost 4 bases and 0 bases, in that order; junction bases with no gene match: 10. Here the CDR3 DNA reads TGCGCCAGCAGCATCGGACAGGGATTCTCTAGCACAGATACGCAGTATTTT. The encoded protein is CASSIGQGFSSTDTQYF.

This chain joins TRBV23-1 and TRBJ2-1; the match to TRBD2 covers 9 bases. TRBV23-1 is an open reading frame whose function is uncertain. The CDR3 contains 14 residues. V shed 8 bases, J shed 6 bases, and the junction held 8 bases outside the gene matches. The CDR3 nucleotides are TGCGCCAGCTTTCGGACTAGCGTCGGCAATGAGCAGTTCTTC. This encodes CASFRTSVGNEQFF.

The CDR3 DNA reads as TGTGCCACCAGCAGGGGCAAGGATTACGAGCAGTACTTC. Protein product: CATSRGKDYEQYF. This chain joins TRBV15 and TRBJ2-7; unclear D gene. V lost 3 bases, J lost 4 bases, and 10 bases lay in between. Germline V gene data show CDR1 as LNHNV and CDR2 as YYDKDF (reference sequence). The CDR3 has 13 residues.

This chain joins TRBV10-1 and TRBJ2-5; a weak D match, TRBD1 (6 bases). The CDR3 is 15 amino acids. Germline CDR1 is WNHNN and CDR2 is SYGVQD (reference sequence). The V end lost 0 bases, the J end lost 2 bases, and 10 bases lay between the germline ends. The CDR3 protein is CASSESRGQQETQYF. The CDR3, as DNA: TGCGCCAGCAGTGAGTCGCGAGGACAGCAAGAGACCCAGTACTTC.